The 14 T cell receptor beta chains reported below all come from one sample, sequenced in a study of early T cells in non-severe SARS-CoV-2 infection. MiXCR was run by TCRdb on the 5' RACE reads, yielding one entry per CDR3 protein. The sample yields about 67,000 distinct CDR3 sequences, around a tenth seen once. The sequenced material came from whole blood. Source of these receptors: an adult who was a healthcare worker with PCR-confirmed SARS-CoV-2 infection or an uninfected control (not recorded which).

Regarding this clonotype: A much larger clonotype is one base distant, so this may be a read error. This chain connects TRBV7-6 to TRBJ2-2; TRBD2 might be the D (6 bases). This CDR3 region has 13 residues. Germline values: CDR1 SGHVS, CDR2 FNYEAQ. The CDR3 nucleotides are TGTGGCAGCAGCTTAGCGGACCCCGGGGAGCTGTTTTTT. It encodes CGSSLADPGELFF.

This clonotype has at least ten counts. The chain has TRBV3-1 and TRBJ2-1, with a weak D call TRBD2 (5 bases). Per the germline V gene, CDR1 is LGHDT and CDR2 is YNNKEL (reference sequence). The CDR3 consists of 14 residues. V shed 4 bases and J shed 4 bases, with 11 bases lying between them. CDR3 nucleotide sequence: TGTGCCAGCAGCCGAGGACTCGTATACAATGAGCAGTTCTTC. Its protein product is CASSRGLVYNEQFF.

This clonotype was counted many times. The V and J genes are TRBV2 and TRBJ2-7, with 9 positions matching TRBD1. The CDR3 loop spans 12 amino acids. CDR1 is SNHLY, CDR2 FYNNEI, per germline. J gave up 12 bases and V 6 bases, and 9 bases lay outside the gene matches. This CDR3 reads CASRDLQGATYF. The CDR3 nucleotides read TGTGCCAGCAGAGACTTACAGGGGGCCACGTACTTC.

This clonotype was seen more than once but under ten times. The gene calls are TRBV29-1 and TRBJ2-7; a possible D gene is TRBD1 (6 bases). This CDR3 contains 15 residues. Germline CDR1 SQVTM, CDR2 ANQGSEA. Trimming removed 2 bases at V and 5 bases at J, with 19 bases between. For the CDR3, the DNA is TGCAGCGTTGAATTTCTGACAGGACGCCTGAACGAGCAGTACTTC. Translating gives CSVEFLTGRLNEQYF.

This clonotype was found many times. This chain joins TRBV29-1 and TRBJ2-7; unclear D gene. The CDR3 is made up of 12 amino acids. The germline gives CDR1 SQVTM, CDR2 ANQGSEA. The CDR3 bases are TGCAGTGTTAAGAACGACGGTCCCGAGCAGTACTTC. Its translation: CSVKNDGPEQYF.

J is TRBJ1-5 and V is TRBV6-5, with D hard to call. Trimming pared 6 bases from V and 2 bases from J, leaving 8 bases between. Germline V CDR1 and CDR2: MNHEY, SVGAGI. CDR3 length: 13 residues. CDR3 protein: CASSSSGNQPQHF. CDR3 coding DNA: TGTGCCAGCAGCTCGAGCGGCAATCAGCCCCAGCATTTT.

This clonotype turned up a few times. V gene TRBV7-3 combines with J gene TRBJ2-3; TRBD2 matches at 12 bases. The length of the CDR3 is 15 residues. V lost 4 bases to trimming and J lost 5 bases; unmatched junction nucleotides: 4. Germline V gene sequence: CDR1 SGHTA, CDR2 FQGTGA. This CDR3 reads CASSSRTSGIDTQYF. In nucleotides, the CDR3 is TGTGCCAGCAGCTCGAGGACTAGCGGGATAGATACGCAGTATTTT.

This clonotype showed up just a few times. This chain joins TRBV28 and TRBJ2-7; D remains ambiguous. The CDR3 covers 17 residues. The V end lost 3 bases, the J end lost 1 base, and 19 bases lay between the germline ends. Germline-derived CDR1 and CDR2 are MDHEN and SYDVKM. The DNA of the CDR3 is TGTGCCAGCAGTTTGCCCCCCCTAGAGCACTCATCCTACGAGCAGTACTTC. The encoded protein is CASSLPPLEHSSYEQYF.

This clonotype occurred many times. The DNA for the CDR3 is TGTGCCAGCAAGGGCCAGGCCACTGAAGCTTTCTTT. Translation gives CASKGQATEAFF. V and J are TRBV28 and TRBJ1-1; no definite D call. The CDR3 has 12 residues. Germline loops: CDR1 MDHEN, CDR2 SYDVKM. Trimming left V 7 bases short and J 4 bases short, with 10 bases between.

The chain employs TRBV20-1 and TRBJ1-1; D gene ambiguous. Trimming took off 3 bases at V and 8 bases at J, with 4 bases between the two ends. CDR3 length equals 9 residues. Germline loops: CDR1 DFQATT, CDR2 SNEGSKA (reference sequence). The CDR3 sequence: CSASSEAFF. The CDR3 DNA reads as TGCAGTGCTAGCTCCGAAGCTTTCTTT.

This clonotype has a count of ten or more. The rearrangement uses TRBV6-6 and TRBJ2-3; TRBD2 matches 8 bases. Germline CDR1 is MNHNY and CDR2 is SVGAGI (reference sequence). After removal of 11 bases from V and 2 bases from J, the junction contained 9 bases not matched to a gene. This CDR3 has 14 amino acids. This chain's CDR3 is CAVNRGGFTDTQYF. DNA for the CDR3: TGTGCCGTAAATCGGGGGGGCTTCACAGATACGCAGTATTTT.

This clonotype appeared many times. V is TRBV20-1 and J is TRBJ1-2; 7 bases align to TRBD1. The CDR3 extends over 15 amino acids. V dropped 0 bases and J dropped 4; count of bases not matched to a gene: 8. The germline CDR1 and CDR2 sequences are DFQATT and SNEGSKA (reference sequence). CDR3 nucleotides: TGCAGTGCTAGAGAGAACCCTGACAGGGTCTATGGCTACACCTTC. Translated, it gives CSARENPDRVYGYTF.

This clonotype has more than one count but fewer than ten. This chain uses TRBV10-3 with TRBJ2-7; D might be TRBD1 (5 bases). Germline V gene data show CDR1 as ENHRY and CDR2 as SYGVKD. The CDR3 consists of 15 residues. V lost 0 bases to trimming and J lost 3 bases, with 12 bases between them. CDR3 nucleotide sequence: TGTGCCATCAGTGAGTCGACAGCTACTAACTACGAGCAGTACTTC. It encodes CAISESTATNYEQYF.

The table lists this clonotype with many counts. The rearrangement links TRBV7-9 to TRBJ2-7; D call uncertain. Trimming took 5 bases from V and 6 from J, leaving 14 bases between them. The CDR3 runs 13 residues. Looked up from germline, CDR1 is SEHNR and CDR2 is FQNEAQ (reference sequence). The CDR3 bases are TGTGCCAGCAGCAGACTGACCCCCGCCGAGCAGTACTTC. Its protein product is CASSRLTPAEQYF.